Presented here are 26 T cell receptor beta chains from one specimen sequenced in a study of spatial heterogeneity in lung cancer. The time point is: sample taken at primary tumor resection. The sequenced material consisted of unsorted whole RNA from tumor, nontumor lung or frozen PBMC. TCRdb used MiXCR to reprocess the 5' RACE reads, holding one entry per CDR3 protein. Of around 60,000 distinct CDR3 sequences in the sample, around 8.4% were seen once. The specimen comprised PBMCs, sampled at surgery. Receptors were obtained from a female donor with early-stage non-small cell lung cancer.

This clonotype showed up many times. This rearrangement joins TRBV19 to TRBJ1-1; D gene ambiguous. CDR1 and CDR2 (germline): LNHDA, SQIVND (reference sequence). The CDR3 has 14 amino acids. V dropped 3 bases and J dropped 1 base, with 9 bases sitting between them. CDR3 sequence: CASSIPGQNTEAFF. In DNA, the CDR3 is TGTGCCAGTAGTATTCCCGGGCAGAACACTGAAGCTTTCTTT.

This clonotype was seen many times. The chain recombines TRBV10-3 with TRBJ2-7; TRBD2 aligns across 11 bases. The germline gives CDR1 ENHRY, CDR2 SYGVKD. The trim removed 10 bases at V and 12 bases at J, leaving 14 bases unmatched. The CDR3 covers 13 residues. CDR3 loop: CATTVAGGPRWYF. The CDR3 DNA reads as TGTGCCACAACGGTAGCGGGAGGGCCTCGATGGTACTTC.

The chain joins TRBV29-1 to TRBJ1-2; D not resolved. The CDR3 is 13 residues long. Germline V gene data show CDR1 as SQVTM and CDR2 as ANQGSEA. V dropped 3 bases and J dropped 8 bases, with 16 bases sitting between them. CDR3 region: CSVENQLGSGYTF. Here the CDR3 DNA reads TGCAGCGTTGAGAACCAACTCGGGAGCGGCTACACCTTC.

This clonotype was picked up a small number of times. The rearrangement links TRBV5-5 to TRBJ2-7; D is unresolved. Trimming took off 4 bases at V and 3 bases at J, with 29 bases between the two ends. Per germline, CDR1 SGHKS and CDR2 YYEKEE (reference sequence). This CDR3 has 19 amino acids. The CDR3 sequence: CASSLRDSGRATLIYEQYF. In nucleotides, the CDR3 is TGTGCCAGCAGCCTCCGTGATTCGGGTAGGGCCACCCTTATCTACGAGCAGTACTTC.

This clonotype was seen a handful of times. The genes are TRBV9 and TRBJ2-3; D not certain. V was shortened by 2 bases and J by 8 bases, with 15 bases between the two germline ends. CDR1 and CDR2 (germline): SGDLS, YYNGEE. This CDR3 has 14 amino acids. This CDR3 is CASSVGLGLITQYF. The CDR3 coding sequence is TGTGCCAGCAGCGTTGGCCTTGGGCTTATTACGCAGTATTTT.

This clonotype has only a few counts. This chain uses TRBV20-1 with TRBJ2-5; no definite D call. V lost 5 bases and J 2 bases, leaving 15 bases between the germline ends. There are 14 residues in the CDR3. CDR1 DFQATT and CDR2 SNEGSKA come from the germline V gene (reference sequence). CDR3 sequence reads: CSAPDQYGQETQYF. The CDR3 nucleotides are TGCAGTGCTCCGGACCAGTACGGGCAAGAGACCCAGTACTTC.

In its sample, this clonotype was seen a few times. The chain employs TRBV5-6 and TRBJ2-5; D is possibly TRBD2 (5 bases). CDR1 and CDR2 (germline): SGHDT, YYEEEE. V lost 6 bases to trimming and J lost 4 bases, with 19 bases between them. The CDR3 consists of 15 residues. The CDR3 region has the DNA TGTGCCAGCACCTCGGGATTTTTAAGCGGAGAGACCCAGTACTTC. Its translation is CASTSGFLSGETQYF.

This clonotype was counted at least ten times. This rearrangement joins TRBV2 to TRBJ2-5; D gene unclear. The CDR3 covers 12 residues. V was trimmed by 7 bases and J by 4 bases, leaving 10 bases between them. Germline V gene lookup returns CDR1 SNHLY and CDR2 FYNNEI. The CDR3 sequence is CASTRIRETQYF. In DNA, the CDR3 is TGTGCCAGCACTAGAATTCGAGAGACCCAGTACTTC.

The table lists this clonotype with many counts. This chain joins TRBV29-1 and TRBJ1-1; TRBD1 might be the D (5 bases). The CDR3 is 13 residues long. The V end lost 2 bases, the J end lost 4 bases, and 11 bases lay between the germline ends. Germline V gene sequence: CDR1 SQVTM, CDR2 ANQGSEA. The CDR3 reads CSVEKGKITEAFF. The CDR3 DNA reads TGCAGCGTTGAAAAGGGGAAGATCACTGAAGCTTTCTTT.

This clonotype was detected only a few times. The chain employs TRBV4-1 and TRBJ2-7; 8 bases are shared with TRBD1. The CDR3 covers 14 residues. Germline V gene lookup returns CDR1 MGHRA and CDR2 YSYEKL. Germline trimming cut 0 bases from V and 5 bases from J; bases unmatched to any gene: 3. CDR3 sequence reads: CASSQDQGANEQYV. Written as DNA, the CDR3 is TGCGCCAGCAGCCAAGACCAGGGGGCAAACGAGCAGTACGTC.

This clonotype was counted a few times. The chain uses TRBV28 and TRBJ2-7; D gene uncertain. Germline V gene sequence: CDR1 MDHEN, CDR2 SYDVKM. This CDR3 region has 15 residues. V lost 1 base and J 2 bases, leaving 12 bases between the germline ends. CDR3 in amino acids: CASSLFPFVTYEQYF. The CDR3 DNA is TGTGCCAGCAGTTTATTTCCATTCGTTACCTACGAGCAGTACTTC. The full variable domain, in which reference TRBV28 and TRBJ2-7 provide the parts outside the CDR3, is DVKVTQSSRYLVKRTGEKVFLECVQDMDHENMFWYRQDPGLGLRLIYFSYDVKMKEKGDIPEGYSVSREKKERFSLILESASTNQTSMYLCASSLFPFVTYEQYFGPGTRLTVT.

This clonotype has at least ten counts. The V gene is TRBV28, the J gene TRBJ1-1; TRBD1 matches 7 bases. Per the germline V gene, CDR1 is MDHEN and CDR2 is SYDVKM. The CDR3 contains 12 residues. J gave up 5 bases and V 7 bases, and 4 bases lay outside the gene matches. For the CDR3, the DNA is TGTGCCAGCACCAGGGGGGTAACTGAAGCTTTCTTT. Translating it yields CASTRGVTEAFF.

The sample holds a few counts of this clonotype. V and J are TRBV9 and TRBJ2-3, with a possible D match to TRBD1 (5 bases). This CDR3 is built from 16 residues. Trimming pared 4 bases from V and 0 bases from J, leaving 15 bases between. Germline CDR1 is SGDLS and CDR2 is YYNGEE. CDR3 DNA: TGTGCCAGCAGCCCCATCTGGGGCACTAGCACAGATACGCAGTATTTT. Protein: CASSPIWGTSTDTQYF.

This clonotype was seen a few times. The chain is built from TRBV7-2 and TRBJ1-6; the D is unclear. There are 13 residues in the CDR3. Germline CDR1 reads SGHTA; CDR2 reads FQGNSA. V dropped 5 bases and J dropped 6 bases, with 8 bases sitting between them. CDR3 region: CASSPGANSPLHF. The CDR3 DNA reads TGTGCCAGCAGCCCCGGAGCTAATTCACCCCTCCACTTT.

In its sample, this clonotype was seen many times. The CDR3 reads CSVNSFYRESTDTQYF. The CDR3 region has the DNA TGCAGTGTAAATTCTTTCTACAGGGAGAGCACAGATACGCAGTATTTT. V gene TRBV20-1 combines with J gene TRBJ2-3, with a possible D match to TRBD1 (6 bases). Germline V gene sequence: CDR1 DFQATT, CDR2 SNEGSKA (reference sequence). The germline V and J ends were trimmed by 7 bases and 0 bases, with 20 bases remaining between them. CDR3 length: 16 residues.

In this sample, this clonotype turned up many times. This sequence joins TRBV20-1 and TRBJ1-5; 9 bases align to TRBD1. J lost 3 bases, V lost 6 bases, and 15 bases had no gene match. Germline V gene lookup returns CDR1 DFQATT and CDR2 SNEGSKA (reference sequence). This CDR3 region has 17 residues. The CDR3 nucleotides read TGCAGTGCCCGAAAGAACAGGGGGCCAGGTGACAATCAGCCCCAGCATTTT. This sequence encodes CSARKNRGPGDNQPQHF.

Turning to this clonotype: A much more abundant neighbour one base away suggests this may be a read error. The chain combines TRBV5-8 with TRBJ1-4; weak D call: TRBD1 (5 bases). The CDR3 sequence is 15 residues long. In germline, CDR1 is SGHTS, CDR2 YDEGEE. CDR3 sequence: CACSGGQGANEKLFF. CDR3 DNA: TGTGCCTGCAGCGGAGGGCAGGGAGCTAATGAAAAACTGTTTTTT. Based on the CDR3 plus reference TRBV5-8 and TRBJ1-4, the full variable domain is EAGVTQSPTHLIKTRGQQATLRCSPISGHTSVYWYQQALGLGLQFLLWYDEGEERNRGNFPPRFSGRQFPNYSSELNVNALELEDSALYLCACSGGQGANEKLFFGSGTQLSVL.

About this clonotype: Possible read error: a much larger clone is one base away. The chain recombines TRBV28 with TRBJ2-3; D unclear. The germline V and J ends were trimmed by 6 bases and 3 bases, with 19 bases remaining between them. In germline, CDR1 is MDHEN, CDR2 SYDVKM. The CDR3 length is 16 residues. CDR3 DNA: TGTGCCAGCAGAGGCAGACCGTGGCAGTGGACAGATACGCAGTATTTT. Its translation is CASRGRPWQWTDTQYF.

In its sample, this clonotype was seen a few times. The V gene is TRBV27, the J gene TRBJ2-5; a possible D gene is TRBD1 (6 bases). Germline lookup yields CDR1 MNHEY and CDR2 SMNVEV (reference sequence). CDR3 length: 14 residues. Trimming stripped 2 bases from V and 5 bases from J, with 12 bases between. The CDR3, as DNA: TGTGCCAGCAGTTTACAGGGAAGGGGGGAGACCCAGTACTTC. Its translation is CASSLQGRGETQYF.

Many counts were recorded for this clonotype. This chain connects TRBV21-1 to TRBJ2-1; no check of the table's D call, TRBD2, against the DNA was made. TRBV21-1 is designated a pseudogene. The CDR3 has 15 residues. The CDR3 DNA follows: TGTGCCAGCAGCCTTACGGGGGGAGGGCCGAATGAGCAGTTCTTC. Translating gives CASSLTGGGPNEQFF.

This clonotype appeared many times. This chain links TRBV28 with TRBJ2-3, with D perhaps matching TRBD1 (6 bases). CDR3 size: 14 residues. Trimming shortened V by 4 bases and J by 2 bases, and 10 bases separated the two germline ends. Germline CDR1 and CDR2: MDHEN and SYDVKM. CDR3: CASSYTGYTDTQYF. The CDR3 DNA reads TGTGCCAGCAGTTACACAGGGTACACAGATACGCAGTATTTT. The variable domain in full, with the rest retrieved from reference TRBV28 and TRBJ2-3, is DVKVTQSSRYLVKRTGEKVFLECVQDMDHENMFWYRQDPGLGLRLIYFSYDVKMKEKGDIPEGYSVSREKKERFSLILESASTNQTSMYLCASSYTGYTDTQYFGPGTRLTVL.

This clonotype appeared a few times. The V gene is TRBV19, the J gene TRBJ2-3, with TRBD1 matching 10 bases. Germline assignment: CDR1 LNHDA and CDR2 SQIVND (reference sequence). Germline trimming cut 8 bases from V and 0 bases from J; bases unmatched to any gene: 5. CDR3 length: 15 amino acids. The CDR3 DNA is TGTGCCAGTGGACAGGGGGGAGGTAGCACAGATACGCAGTATTTT. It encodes CASGQGGGSTDTQYF.

Here the CDR3 reads CASSLTGTSTQETQYF. As DNA, the CDR3 is TGCGCCAGCAGCTTGACCGGGACTAGCACACAAGAGACCCAGTACTTC. The rearrangement links TRBV5-1 to TRBJ2-5; 9 bases map to TRBD2. CDR3 length equals 16 residues. V lost 1 base to trimming and J lost 2 bases; unmatched junction nucleotides: 6. Germline CDR1 is SGHRS and CDR2 is YFSETQ. The full variable domain, completed using reference TRBV5-1 and TRBJ2-5, is KAGVTQTPRYLIKTRGQQVTLSCSPISGHRSVSWYQQTPGQGLQFLFEYFSETQRNKGNFPGRFSGRQFSNSRSEMNVSTLELGDSALYLCASSLTGTSTQETQYFGPGTRLLVL.

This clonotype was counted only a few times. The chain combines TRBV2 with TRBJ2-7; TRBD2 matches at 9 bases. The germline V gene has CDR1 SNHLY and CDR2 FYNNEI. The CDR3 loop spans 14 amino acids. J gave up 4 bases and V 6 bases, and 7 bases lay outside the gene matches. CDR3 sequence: CASRATSGVYEQYF. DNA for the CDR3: TGTGCCAGCAGGGCGACTAGCGGAGTGTACGAGCAGTACTTC.

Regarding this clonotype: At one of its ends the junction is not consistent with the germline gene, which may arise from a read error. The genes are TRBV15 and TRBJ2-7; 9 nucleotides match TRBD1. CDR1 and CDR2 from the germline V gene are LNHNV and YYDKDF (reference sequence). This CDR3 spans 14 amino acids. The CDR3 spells CATSGDRGGYEQYF. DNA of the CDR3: TGTGCCACCAGCGGAGACAGGGGGGGGTACGAGCAGTACTTC.

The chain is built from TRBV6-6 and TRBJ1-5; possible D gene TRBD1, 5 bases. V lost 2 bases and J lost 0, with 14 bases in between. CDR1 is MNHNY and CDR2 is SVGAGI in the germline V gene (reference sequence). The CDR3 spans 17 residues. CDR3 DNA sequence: TGTGCCAGCAGTTACGCTCCCCCGGGGCGTAGCAATCAGCCCCAGCATTTT. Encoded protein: CASSYAPPGRSNQPQHF.